The TCR beta chain described here comes from a study of T cell responses to AZD1222 COVID-19 vaccine. Clones were sequenced by immunoSEQ multiplex PCR, and TCRdb holds only the in-frame ones, with some missing. In the table there are some 130,000 clones, about 90% of which are singletons. V shed 6 bases and J shed 2 bases, with 15 bases lying between them. Per germline, CDR1 SGHAT and CDR2 FQNNGV. CDR3 length: 15 amino acids. Points on this clone: Its antigen is not known.

The study's findings and limits: Elevations in Spike-specific TCR breadth and depth followed administration of two AZD1222 doses. Most donors were white British and more were female, and clonal diversity was possibly underestimated.

Sequenced here: peripheral blood, sampled on day 0 of AZD1222 vaccination. The source is an adult in good health. The chain uses TRBV11-2 and TRBJ2-3, with a weak D call TRBD1 (5 bases). In nucleotides, the CDR3 is TGTGCCAGCAGATCCAGACAGACAAACACAGATACGCAGTATTTT. As protein: CASRSRQTNTDTQYF.